This passage covers 28 T cell receptor beta chains from one sample sequenced in a study of regulatory T cells in long-lasting Graves disease. Noted time point: persistent/refractory GD, antithyroid drugs over 5 years with positive TRAb. The TCR library was made from RNA that had been extracted from PBMCs in TRIzol. In building TCR beta libraries, iRepertoire HTBI primers were used together with Arm-PCR of CDR3 regions. Each CDR3 protein is one row after TCRdb ran MiXCR on the multiplex PCR reads. The sample lists hundreds of thousands of distinct CDR3 sequences; 20% to 25% were seen once. Here the sequenced sample was peripheral blood mononuclear cells (PBMCs), taken when the disease was refractory, from a patient treated with antithyroid drugs. The receptors derive from a female donor with Graves disease.

This chain links TRBV30 with TRBJ2-5; no reliable D call. V was cut by 5 bases and J by 4 bases, with 20 bases left in between. CDR3 length equals 15 residues. Per germline, CDR1 GTSNPN and CDR2 SVGIG (reference sequence). For the CDR3, the DNA is TGTGCCTGGGACACCGACGCCCTCGTGCGAGAGACCCAGTACTTC. It is translated as CAWDTDALVRETQYF.

V gene TRBV29-1 combines with J gene TRBJ2-7; 7 positions agree with TRBD2. CDR1 is SQVTM and CDR2 is ANQGSEA in the germline V gene. V shed 7 bases and J 5 bases; nucleotides not matched to a gene: 8. CDR3 size: 12 residues. CDR3 sequence (DNA): TGCAGCGCGACGGGGGGTTCGCACGAGCAGTACTTC. Its translation: CSATGGSHEQYF.

This clonotype was seen many times. J is TRBJ1-1 and V is TRBV2, with 7 bases lining up with TRBD1. V shed 8 bases and J 3 bases; nucleotides not matched to a gene: 6. The CDR3 is made up of 13 amino acids. CDR1 SNHLY and CDR2 FYNNEI come from the germline V gene. CDR3: CASGGQTHTEAFF. The DNA of the CDR3 is TGTGCCAGCGGGGGACAGACGCACACTGAAGCTTTCTTT.

This clonotype was observed a few times. V gene TRBV28 combines with J gene TRBJ2-3; 7 nucleotides agree with TRBD2. The germline V gene encodes CDR1 MDHEN and CDR2 SYDVKM. Unmatched junction bases numbered 15, after V lost 5 bases and J lost 1 base. The CDR3 consists of 18 residues. The CDR3 sequence: CASSPVTSSIVGTDTQYF. Here the CDR3 DNA reads TGTGCCAGCAGTCCAGTGACTAGCTCTATCGTCGGCACAGATACGCAGTATTTT.

This clonotype was seen a handful of times. The V and J genes are TRBV7-3 and TRBJ2-5, with D perhaps matching TRBD1 or TRBD2 (5 bases each). This CDR3 is built from 16 residues. Per germline, CDR1 SGHTA and CDR2 FQGTGA. Trimming took off 1 base at V and 5 bases at J, with 17 bases between the two ends. The CDR3: CASSLSPAGAGETQYF. The CDR3 nucleotides read TGTGCCAGCAGCTTAAGTCCGGCCGGGGCAGGGGAGACCCAGTACTTC.

The sample holds many counts of this clonotype. The rearrangement links TRBV24-1 to TRBJ2-7, with 12 bases that match TRBD2. This CDR3 contains 15 residues. V gave up 3 bases and J gave up 6 bases; unmatched junction bases: 5. Per the germline V gene, CDR1 is KGHDR and CDR2 is SFDVKD. The CDR3 region is CATSDLGTSGFEQYF. The CDR3 DNA reads as TGTGCCACCAGTGATCTCGGGACTAGCGGGTTCGAGCAGTACTTC.

The V call is TRBV13, the J call TRBJ2-5; 7 bases are a match to TRBD2. After removal of 4 bases from V and 5 bases from J, the junction contained 7 bases not matched to a gene. The CDR3 has 14 amino acids. Germline CDR1 PRHDT, CDR2 FYEKMQ (reference sequence). CDR3 nucleotide sequence: TGTGCCAGCAGCTATCGGACTAGGGCGGAGACCCAGTACTTC. Protein product: CASSYRTRAETQYF.

This clonotype was seen more than once but under ten times. V is TRBV29-1 and J is TRBJ1-1; D gene ambiguous. V gave up 3 bases and J gave up 0 bases, with 14 bases separating them. The germline gives CDR1 SQVTM, CDR2 ANQGSEA. There are 15 residues in the CDR3. This CDR3 reads CSVDGPGNLNTEAFF. The CDR3 coding sequence is TGCAGCGTTGATGGCCCTGGTAACTTGAACACTGAAGCTTTCTTT. Supplemented by reference TRBV29-1 and TRBJ1-1, the full variable domain reads SAVISQKPSRDICQRGTSLTIQCQVDSQVTMMFWYRQQPGQSLTLIATANQGSEATYESGFVIDKFPISRPNLTFSTLTVSNMSPEDSSIYLCSVDGPGNLNTEAFFGQGTRLTVV.

The chain links TRBV13 to TRBJ2-5; D unclear. The germline V gene encodes CDR1 PRHDT and CDR2 FYEKMQ (reference sequence). Trimming removed 4 bases at V and 3 bases at J, with 15 bases between. This CDR3 comprises 15 residues. This CDR3 is CASSSTGDGEETQYF. For the CDR3, the DNA is TGTGCCAGCAGCTCAACCGGCGACGGTGAAGAGACCCAGTACTTC. The complete variable domain, with remaining parts taken from reference TRBV13 and TRBJ2-5, reads AAGVIQSPRHLIKEKRETATLKCYPIPRHDTVYWYQQGPGQDPQFLISFYEKMQSDKGSIPDRFSAQQFSDYHSELNMSSLELGDSALYFCASSSTGDGEETQYFGPGTRLLVL.

This clonotype was found a few times. The J gene is TRBJ2-7, the V gene TRBV6-2 or TRBV6-3; 12 bases are shared with TRBD2. V was clipped by 7 bases and J by 4 bases; unmatched bases: 17. CDR1 MNHEY and CDR2 SVGEGT come from the germline V gene. The CDR3 runs 18 residues. CDR3 nucleotides: TGTGCCAGCATGGGGCTAGCGGGAGGGTGGGGCCGGGGGTACGAGCAGTACTTC. Translation: CASMGLAGGWGRGYEQYF.

This clonotype was detected many times. The V and J genes are TRBV7-8 and TRBJ1-6; 7 bases agree with TRBD1. The CDR3 is made up of 17 amino acids. Per the germline V gene, CDR1 is SGHVS and CDR2 is FQNEAQ. V gave up 5 bases and J gave up 5 bases; unmatched junction bases: 12. The CDR3 nucleotides read TGTGCCAGCAGCCGCGGGACAGTCTCTTTACATAATTCACCCCTCCACTTT. As protein: CASSRGTVSLHNSPLHF.

In this sample, this clonotype turned up many times. This sequence joins TRBV28 and TRBJ2-7; possible D gene TRBD2, 5 bases. V was cut by 5 bases and J by 3 bases, with 14 bases left in between. Germline-derived CDR1 and CDR2 are MDHEN and SYDVKM. There are 14 residues in the CDR3. The CDR3 spells CASSKPREIYEQYF. The CDR3 nucleotides are TGTGCCAGCAGTAAACCGAGGGAAATCTACGAGCAGTACTTC.

The chain couples TRBV29-1 to TRBJ1-2, with 8 bases that match TRBD1. Germline CDR1 is SQVTM and CDR2 is ANQGSEA. With V trimmed by 3 bases and J by 1 base, 4 bases remained unmatched. There are 14 residues in the CDR3. The CDR3 reads CSVDRTGNNYGYTF. As DNA, the CDR3 is TGCAGCGTTGACCGGACAGGGAATAACTATGGCTACACCTTC. The full variable domain, its missing parts supplied by reference TRBV29-1 and TRBJ1-2, is SAVISQKPSRDICQRGTSLTIQCQVDSQVTMMFWYRQQPGQSLTLIATANQGSEATYESGFVIDKFPISRPNLTFSTLTVSNMSPEDSSIYLCSVDRTGNNYGYTFGSGTRLTVV.

The CDR3 DNA reads TGTGCCAGCAGCTTAAAATTAGGCGGAGAGCAGTACTTC. Translating it yields CASSLKLGGEQYF. This chain links TRBV7-9 with TRBJ2-7, with D hard to call. V was clipped by 2 bases and J by 7 bases, with 12 bases between them. CDR1 is SEHNR, CDR2 FQNEAQ, per germline (reference sequence). The CDR3 extends over 13 amino acids.

This clonotype was observed a handful of times. The V gene is TRBV18, the J gene TRBJ1-1; weak D call: TRBD1 (5 bases). From germline, CDR1 is KGHSH and CDR2 LQKENI. The V end was cut by 4 bases, the J end by 5 bases, with 23 bases between. The CDR3 sequence is 17 residues long. CDR3 loop: CASSLEPGTPPYTEAFF. CDR3 nucleotides: TGTGCCAGCTCACTCGAACCCGGGACCCCCCCCTATACTGAAGCTTTCTTT.

This clonotype was recorded a few times. V gene TRBV19 combines with J gene TRBJ2-7, with 7 nucleotides matching TRBD1. Germline assignment: CDR1 LNHDA and CDR2 SQIVND (reference sequence). The length of the CDR3 is 16 residues. V gave up 3 bases and J gave up 5 bases; unmatched junction bases: 13. The CDR3, as DNA: TGTGCCAGTAGTATGAATGGGGACAGAGCCAGCCACGAGCAGTACTTC. It is translated as CASSMNGDRASHEQYF.

CDR3 sequence reads: CSVEDPSRPSYGYTF. Here the CDR3 DNA reads TGCAGCGTTGAAGATCCTTCCAGGCCGTCCTATGGCTACACCTTC. V and J are TRBV29-1 and TRBJ1-2; D is undetermined. CDR1 is SQVTM, CDR2 ANQGSEA, per germline. The CDR3 has 15 amino acids. The V and J ends lost 0 bases and 4 bases respectively, with 15 bases between them.

This clonotype was detected ten times or more. The chain is built from TRBV28 and TRBJ2-7; no definite D call. Trimming removed 8 bases from V and 9 bases from J, with 17 bases in between. This CDR3 has 12 residues. CDR1 is MDHEN, CDR2 SYDVKM, per germline. In DNA, the CDR3 is TGTGCCAGCCAGACGGCAGGTCCGCGGCAGTACTTC. Its protein product is CASQTAGPRQYF. Together with reference TRBV28 and TRBJ2-7, the CDR3 gives the full variable domain: DVKVTQSSRYLVKRTGEKVFLECVQDMDHENMFWYRQDPGLGLRLIYFSYDVKMKEKGDIPEGYSVSREKKERFSLILESASTNQTSMYLCASQTAGPRQYFGPGTRLTVT.

This chain joins TRBV12-3 or TRBV12-4 and TRBJ2-3, with D tentatively TRBD2 (6 bases). The CDR3 is 14 residues long. V lost 7 bases, J lost 9 bases, and 20 bases lay in between. The CDR3 coding sequence is TGTGCCAGCACCATCAGGTCGGAGGGGAACACGCAGTATTTT. It codes for CASTIRSEGNTQYF.

Note on this clonotype: A junction boundary mismatches the germline segment, possibly from a read error. The V and J genes are TRBV28 and TRBJ1-1, with TRBD1 identical over 9 bases. The CDR3 totals 16 residues. CDR1 is MDHEN, CDR2 SYDVKM, per germline. CDR3 sequence (DNA): TGTGCCAGCAGTTTTTTCTGGACAGGGGTAAATCCTGAAGCTCTCTTT. Amino acids: CASSFFWTGVNPEALF.

This clonotype was seen at least ten times. The CDR3 protein is CASSFDGPNEQYF. CDR3 sequence (DNA): TGTGCCAGCAGCTTCGACGGACCTAACGAGCAGTACTTC. The V call is TRBV11-2, the J call TRBJ2-7, with unresolved D. V was pared by 3 bases and J by 5 bases, with 11 bases between. Germline-derived CDR1 and CDR2 are SGHAT and FQNNGV. The CDR3 is 13 residues long.

The chain recombines TRBV5-1 with TRBJ1-2; D not certain. V lost 4 bases, J lost 1 base, and 11 bases lay in between. Per germline, CDR1 SGHRS and CDR2 YFSETQ. The CDR3 consists of 14 residues. The CDR3 nucleotides are TGCGCCAGCAGCACCTCCGGCCTTAACTATGGCTACACCTTC. Translated, it gives CASSTSGLNYGYTF.

The V gene is TRBV5-1, the J gene TRBJ2-7; D possibly corresponds to TRBD1 (5 bases). The V gene lost 3 bases and the J gene lost 1 base, with 11 bases spanning the gap. The length of the CDR3 is 14 residues. Looked up from germline, CDR1 is SGHRS and CDR2 is YFSETQ. In DNA, the CDR3 is TGCGCCAGCAGCTGGACAATGGATTCCTACGAGCAGTACTTC. As protein: CASSWTMDSYEQYF.

This clonotype was counted once. This chain uses TRBV12-3 or TRBV12-4 with TRBJ2-1; no firm D call. V was trimmed by 4 bases and J by 5 bases, leaving 12 bases between them. There are 14 residues in the CDR3. The CDR3 is CASSSGPLNNEQFF. The CDR3 DNA reads TGTGCCAGCAGTTCTGGACCGTTGAACAATGAGCAGTTCTTC.

The table lists this clonotype with many counts. Relative to the germline gene, one junction end is altered; a read error may explain this. The chain has TRBV5-1 and TRBJ1-1; D possibly corresponds to TRBD1 (6 bases). Germline CDR1 SGHRS, CDR2 YFSETQ. The CDR3 contains 14 residues. The DNA of the CDR3 is TGCGCCAGCACCTACAGGGCAGGGAACACTGAAGCCTTCTTT. Residues: CASTYRAGNTEAFF.

This clonotype was seen more than once but under ten times. This chain uses TRBV20-1 with TRBJ2-3, with D perhaps matching TRBD2 (5 bases). Trimming removed 6 bases at V and 4 bases at J, with 20 bases between. CDR1 and CDR2 (germline): DFQATT, SNEGSKA (reference sequence). The CDR3 sequence is 15 residues long. CDR3 region: CSALLGPSGADTQYF. The CDR3 DNA follows: TGCAGTGCGCTCCTAGGGCCCTCCGGGGCAGATACGCAGTATTTT.

The V and J genes are TRBV28 and TRBJ2-7, with 9 positions matching TRBD2. The V and J ends lost 7 bases and 7 bases, in that order; junction bases with no gene match: 14. The CDR3 is made up of 15 amino acids. The germline V gene has CDR1 MDHEN and CDR2 SYDVKM. DNA of the CDR3: TGTGCCAGCATCTCCAGGCTGGCTAGCGGGACTGAGCAGTACTTC. This encodes CASISRLASGTEQYF.

This clonotype was recorded a few times. V gene TRBV27 combines with J gene TRBJ1-5, with D tentatively TRBD1 (5 bases). Germline V gene lookup returns CDR1 MNHEY and CDR2 SMNVEV (reference sequence). V lost 6 bases to trimming and J lost 6 bases, with 18 bases between them. This CDR3 contains 15 residues. CDR3 nucleotides: TGTGCCAGCAGCCTATACGGGGCTAGGGGTCAGCCCCAGCATTTT. It specifies CASSLYGARGQPQHF.